The clone carrying this T cell receptor (beta chain) was seen at least ten times. Antigen: not known. The data originate from a study of identical twins. Study findings and constraints: Conclusions came from cross-sectional statistical analysis, not from following the same donors. Carriage of fewer insertions was seen in abundant cord blood beta clonotypes, whereas memory repertoires showed none. Zero-insertion results could be subject to partial confounding by invariant MAIT and iNKT cells.

Germline CDR1 reads SGHNT; CDR2 reads YENEEA. CDR3 size: 16 residues. V was cut by 3 bases and J by 2 bases, with 13 bases left in between. Template switching (which added a universal primer site) was used, and cDNA carried unique molecular identifiers. TCRdb processed the 5' RACE reads anew with MiXCR; each CDR3 protein has one entry. The sample carries roughly 350,000 distinct CDR3 sequences, 8.5% to 10% recorded once. This chain links TRBV11-3 with TRBJ2-2; D is possibly TRBD1 or TRBD2 (5 bases each). Sequencing used naive T cells sorted from blood. The TCR originated in a woman between 50 and 59 years old in good health. This chain's CDR3 is CASSFPGPLNTGELFF. In DNA, the CDR3 is TGTGCCAGCAGCTTTCCGGGACCGCTAAACACCGGGGAGCTGTTTTTT.